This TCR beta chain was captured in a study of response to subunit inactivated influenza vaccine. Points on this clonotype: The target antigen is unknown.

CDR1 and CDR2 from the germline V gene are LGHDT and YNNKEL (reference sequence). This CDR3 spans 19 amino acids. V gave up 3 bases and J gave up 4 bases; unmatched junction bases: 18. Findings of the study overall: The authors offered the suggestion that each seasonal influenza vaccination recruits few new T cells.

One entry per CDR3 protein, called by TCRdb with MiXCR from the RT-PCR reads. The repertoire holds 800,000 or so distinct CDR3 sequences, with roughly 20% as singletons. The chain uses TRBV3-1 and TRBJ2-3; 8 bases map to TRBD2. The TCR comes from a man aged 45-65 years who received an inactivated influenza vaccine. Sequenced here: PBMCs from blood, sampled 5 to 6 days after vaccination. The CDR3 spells CASSHPIRSGGGIADTQYF. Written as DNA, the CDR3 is TGTGCCAGCAGCCATCCCATTAGATCTGGCGGGGGGATCGCAGATACGCAGTATTTT.